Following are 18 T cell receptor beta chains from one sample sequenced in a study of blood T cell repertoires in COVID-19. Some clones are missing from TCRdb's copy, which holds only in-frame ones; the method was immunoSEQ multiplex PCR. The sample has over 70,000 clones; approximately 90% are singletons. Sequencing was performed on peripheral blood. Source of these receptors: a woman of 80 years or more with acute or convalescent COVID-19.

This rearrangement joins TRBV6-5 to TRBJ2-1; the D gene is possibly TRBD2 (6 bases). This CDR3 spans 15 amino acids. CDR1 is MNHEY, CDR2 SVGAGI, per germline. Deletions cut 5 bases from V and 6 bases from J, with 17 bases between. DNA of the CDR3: TGTGCCAGCAGTCCCGGGGACTCATCTCTCAATGAGCAGTTCTTC. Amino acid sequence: CASSPGDSSLNEQFF.

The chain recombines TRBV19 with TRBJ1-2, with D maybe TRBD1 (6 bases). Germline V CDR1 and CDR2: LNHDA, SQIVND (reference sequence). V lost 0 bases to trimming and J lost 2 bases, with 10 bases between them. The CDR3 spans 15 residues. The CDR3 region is CASSIDRGANYGYTF. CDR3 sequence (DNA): TGTGCCAGTAGTATAGATCGGGGGGCAAACTATGGCTACACCTTC. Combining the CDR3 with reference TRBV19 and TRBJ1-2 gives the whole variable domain DGGITQSPKYLFRKEGQNVTLSCEQNLNHDAMYWYRQDPGQGLRLIYYSQIVNDFQKGDIAEGYSVSREKKESFPLTVTSAQKNPTAFYLCASSIDRGANYGYTFGSGTRLTVV.

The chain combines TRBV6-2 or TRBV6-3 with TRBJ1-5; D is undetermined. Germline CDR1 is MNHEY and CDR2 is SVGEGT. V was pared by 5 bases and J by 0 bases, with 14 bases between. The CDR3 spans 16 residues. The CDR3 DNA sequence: TGTGCCAGCAGTCAGACGCGGGAATATAGCAATCAGCCCCAGCATTTT. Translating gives CASSQTREYSNQPQHF.

As DNA, the CDR3 is TGTGCCAGCAGCGACCAGGGGTCGAGCTCTGGAAACACCATATATTTT. Amino acid sequence: CASSDQGSSSGNTIYF. This sequence joins TRBV7-6 and TRBJ1-3; perhaps TRBD1 as D (6 bases). The length of the CDR3 is 16 residues. Trimming removed 5 bases at V and 0 bases at J, with 14 bases between. Germline CDR1 reads SGHVS; CDR2 reads FNYEAQ. The complete variable domain, with remaining parts taken from reference TRBV7-6 and TRBJ1-3, reads GAGVSQSPRYKVTKRGQDVALRCDPISGHVSLYWYRQALGQGPEFLTYFNYEAQQDKSGLPNDRFSAERPEGSISTLTIQRTEQRDSAMYRCASSDQGSSSGNTIYFGEGSWLTVV.

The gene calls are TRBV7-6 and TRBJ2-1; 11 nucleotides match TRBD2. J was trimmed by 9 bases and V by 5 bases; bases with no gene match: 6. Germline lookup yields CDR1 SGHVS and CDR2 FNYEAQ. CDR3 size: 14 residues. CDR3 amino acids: CASSRLAGSSEQFF. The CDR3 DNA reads TGTGCCAGCAGCCGACTAGCGGGATCCAGTGAGCAGTTCTTC.

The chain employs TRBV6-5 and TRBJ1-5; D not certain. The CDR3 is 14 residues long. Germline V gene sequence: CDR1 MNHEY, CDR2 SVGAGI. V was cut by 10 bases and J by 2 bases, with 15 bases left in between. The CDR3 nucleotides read TGTGCCACCTATTCCCCGAACGGCAATCAGCCCCAGCATTTT. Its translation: CATYSPNGNQPQHF.

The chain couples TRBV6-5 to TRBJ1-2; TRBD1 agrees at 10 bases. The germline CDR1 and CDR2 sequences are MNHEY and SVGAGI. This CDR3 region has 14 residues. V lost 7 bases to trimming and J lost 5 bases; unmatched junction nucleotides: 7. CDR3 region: CASTMGQGRYGYTF. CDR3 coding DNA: TGTGCCAGCACTATGGGACAGGGGCGTTATGGCTACACCTTC.

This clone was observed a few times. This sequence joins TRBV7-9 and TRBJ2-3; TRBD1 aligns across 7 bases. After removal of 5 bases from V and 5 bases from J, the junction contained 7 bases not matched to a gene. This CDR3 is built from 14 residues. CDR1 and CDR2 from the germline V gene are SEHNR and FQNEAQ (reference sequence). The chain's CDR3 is CASSPVRGRDTQYF. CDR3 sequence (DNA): TGTGCCAGCAGCCCGGTGAGGGGGCGAGATACGCAGTATTTT.

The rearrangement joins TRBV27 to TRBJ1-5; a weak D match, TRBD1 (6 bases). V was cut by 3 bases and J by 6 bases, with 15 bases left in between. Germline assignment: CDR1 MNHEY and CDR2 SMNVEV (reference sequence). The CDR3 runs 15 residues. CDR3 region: CASSLGRGWGQPQHF. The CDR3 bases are TGTGCCAGCAGTTTGGGCAGGGGATGGGGTCAGCCCCAGCATTTT.

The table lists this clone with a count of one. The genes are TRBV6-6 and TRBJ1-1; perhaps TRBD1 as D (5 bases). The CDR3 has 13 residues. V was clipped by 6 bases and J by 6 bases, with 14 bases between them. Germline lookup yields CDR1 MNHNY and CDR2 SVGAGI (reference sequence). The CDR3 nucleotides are TGTGCCAGCAGACCCAGGGTCGACGCTGAAGCTTTCTTT. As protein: CASRPRVDAEAFF.

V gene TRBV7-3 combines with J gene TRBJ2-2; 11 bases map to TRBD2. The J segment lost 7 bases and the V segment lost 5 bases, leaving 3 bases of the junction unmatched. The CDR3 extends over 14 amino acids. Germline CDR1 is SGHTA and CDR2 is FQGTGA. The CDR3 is CASSVGLADGELFF. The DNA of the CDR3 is TGTGCCAGCAGCGTGGGACTAGCGGACGGGGAGCTGTTTTTT.

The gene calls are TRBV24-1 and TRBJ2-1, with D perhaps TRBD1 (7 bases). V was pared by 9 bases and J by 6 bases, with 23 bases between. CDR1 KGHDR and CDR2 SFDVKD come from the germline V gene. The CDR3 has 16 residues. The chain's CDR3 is CATQGTHPRGSNEQFF. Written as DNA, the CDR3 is TGTGCCACCCAAGGGACTCATCCCAGGGGGTCCAATGAGCAGTTCTTC.

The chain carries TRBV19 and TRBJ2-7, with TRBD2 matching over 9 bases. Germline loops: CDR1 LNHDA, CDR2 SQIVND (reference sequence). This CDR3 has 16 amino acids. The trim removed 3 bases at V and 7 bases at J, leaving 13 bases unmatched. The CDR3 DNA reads TGTGCCAGTAGTATCCCCGCGAGCGGGAGGCTTGGGGAGCAGTACTTC. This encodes CASSIPASGRLGEQYF.

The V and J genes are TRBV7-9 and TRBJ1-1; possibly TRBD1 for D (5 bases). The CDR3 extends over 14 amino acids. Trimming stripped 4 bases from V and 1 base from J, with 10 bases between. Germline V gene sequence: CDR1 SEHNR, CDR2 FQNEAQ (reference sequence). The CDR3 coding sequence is TGTGCCAGCAGCTCCGGACACCAGAACACTGAAGCTTTCTTT. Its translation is CASSSGHQNTEAFF.

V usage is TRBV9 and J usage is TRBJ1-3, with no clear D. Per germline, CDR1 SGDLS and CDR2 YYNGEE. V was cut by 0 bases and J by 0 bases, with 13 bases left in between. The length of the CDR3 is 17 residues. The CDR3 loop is CASSVEGGFSSGNTIYF. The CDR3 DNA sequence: TGTGCCAGCAGCGTAGAGGGAGGCTTCAGCTCTGGAAACACCATATATTTT.

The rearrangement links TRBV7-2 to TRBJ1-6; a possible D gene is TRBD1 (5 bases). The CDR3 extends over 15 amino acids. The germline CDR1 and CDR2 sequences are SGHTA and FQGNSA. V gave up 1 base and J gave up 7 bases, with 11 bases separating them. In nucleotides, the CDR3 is TGTGCCAGCAGCTTAGACGGGGGAACAAATTCACCCCTCCACTTT. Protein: CASSLDGGTNSPLHF.

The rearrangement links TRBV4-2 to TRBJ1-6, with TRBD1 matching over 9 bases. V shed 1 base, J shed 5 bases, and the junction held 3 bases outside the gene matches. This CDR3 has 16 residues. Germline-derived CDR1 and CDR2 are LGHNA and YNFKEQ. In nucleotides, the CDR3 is TGTGCCAGCAGCCAAGTCGGGGACAGGGATAATTCACCCCTCCACTTT. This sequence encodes CASSQVGDRDNSPLHF.

The DNA of the CDR3 is TGCGCCAGCAGCCAAGAAGGGACTGGTGGCTACACCTTC. Protein product: CASSQEGTGGYTF. The V call is TRBV4-1, the J call TRBJ1-2; D might be TRBD1 (5 bases). Germline CDR1 reads MGHRA; CDR2 reads YSYEKL. The CDR3 has 13 residues. Trimming shortened V by 0 bases and J by 7 bases, and 9 bases separated the two germline ends.